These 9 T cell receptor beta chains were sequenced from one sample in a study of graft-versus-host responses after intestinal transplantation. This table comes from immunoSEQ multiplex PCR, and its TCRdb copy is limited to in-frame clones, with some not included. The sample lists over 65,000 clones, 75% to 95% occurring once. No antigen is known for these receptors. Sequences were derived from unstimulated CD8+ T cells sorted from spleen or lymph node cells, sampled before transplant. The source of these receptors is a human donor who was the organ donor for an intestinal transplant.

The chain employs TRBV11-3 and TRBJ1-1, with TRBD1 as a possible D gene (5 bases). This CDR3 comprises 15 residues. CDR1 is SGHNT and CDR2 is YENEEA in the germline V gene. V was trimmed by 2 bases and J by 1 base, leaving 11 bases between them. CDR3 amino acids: CASSLSTGGNTEAFF. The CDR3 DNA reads TGTGCCAGCAGCTTATCTACCGGGGGGAACACTGAAGCTTTCTTT. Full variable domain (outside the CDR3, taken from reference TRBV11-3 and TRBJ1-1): EAGVVQSPRYKIIEKKQPVAFWCNPISGHNTLYWYLQNLGQGPELLIRYENEEAVDDSQLPKDRFSAERLKGVDSTLKIQPAELGDSAVYLCASSLSTGGNTEAFFGQGTRLTVV.

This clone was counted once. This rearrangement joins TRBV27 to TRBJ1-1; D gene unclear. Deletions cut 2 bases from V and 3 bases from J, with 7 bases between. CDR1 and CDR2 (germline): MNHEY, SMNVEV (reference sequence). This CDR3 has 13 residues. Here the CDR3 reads CASSLMGYTEAFF. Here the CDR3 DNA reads TGTGCCAGCAGTTTAATGGGGTACACTGAAGCTTTCTTT.

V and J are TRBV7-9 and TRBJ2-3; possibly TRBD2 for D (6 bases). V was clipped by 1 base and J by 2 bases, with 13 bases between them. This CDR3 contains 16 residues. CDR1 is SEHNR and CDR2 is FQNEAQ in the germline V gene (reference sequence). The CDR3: CASSLVSSEYTDTQYF. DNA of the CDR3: TGTGCCAGCAGCTTAGTGTCTAGCGAATACACAGATACGCAGTATTTT.

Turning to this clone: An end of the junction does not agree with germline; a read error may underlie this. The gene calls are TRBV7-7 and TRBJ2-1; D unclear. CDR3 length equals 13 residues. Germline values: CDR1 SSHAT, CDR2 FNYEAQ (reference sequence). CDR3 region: CASSHGPINEQFF. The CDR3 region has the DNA TGTGCTAGCAGCCACGGGCCAATCAATGAGCAGTTCTTC. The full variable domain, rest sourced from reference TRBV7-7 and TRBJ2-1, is GAGVSQSPRYKVTKRGQDVTLRCDPISSHATLYWYQQALGQGPEFLTYFNYEAQPDKSGLPSDRFSAERPEGSISTLTIQRTEQRDSAMYRCASSHGPINEQFFGPGTRLTVL.

The CDR3 reads CASSRWVSSYEQYF. The DNA for the CDR3 is TGTGCCAGCAGCAGGTGGGTATCGTCCTACGAGCAGTACTTC. The rearrangement uses TRBV11-3 and TRBJ2-7, with D unresolved. CDR3 length equals 14 residues. Between the trimmed V and J ends, which lost 5 bases and 1 base, there was a span of 12 bases. The V gene's germline CDR1 is SGHNT and CDR2 YENEEA.

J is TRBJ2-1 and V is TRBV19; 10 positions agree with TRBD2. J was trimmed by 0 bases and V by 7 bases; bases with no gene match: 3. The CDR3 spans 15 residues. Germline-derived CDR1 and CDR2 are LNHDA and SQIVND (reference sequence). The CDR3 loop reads CASTSGGSSYNEQFF. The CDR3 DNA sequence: TGTGCCAGTACTAGCGGGGGAAGCTCCTACAATGAGCAGTTCTTC.

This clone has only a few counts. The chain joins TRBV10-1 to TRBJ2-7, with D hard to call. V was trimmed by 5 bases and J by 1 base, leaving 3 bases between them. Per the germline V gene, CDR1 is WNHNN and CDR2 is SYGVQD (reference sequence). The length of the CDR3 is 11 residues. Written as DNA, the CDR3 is TGCGCCAGCAGTCTATCCTACGAGCAGTACTTC. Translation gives CASSLSYEQYF.

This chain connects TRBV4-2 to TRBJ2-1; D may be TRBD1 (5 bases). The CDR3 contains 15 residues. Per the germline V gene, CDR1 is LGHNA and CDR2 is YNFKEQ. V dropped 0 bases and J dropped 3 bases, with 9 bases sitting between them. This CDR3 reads CASSQDSTDYNEQFF. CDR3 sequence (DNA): TGTGCCAGCAGCCAAGATTCGACAGACTACAATGAGCAGTTCTTC.

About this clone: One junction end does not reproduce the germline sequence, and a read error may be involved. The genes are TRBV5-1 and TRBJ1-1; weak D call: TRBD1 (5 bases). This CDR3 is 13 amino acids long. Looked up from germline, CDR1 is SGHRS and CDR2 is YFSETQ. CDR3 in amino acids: CASSLGGNPEAFF. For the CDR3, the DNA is TGCGCCAGCAGCTTGGGGGGGAACCCTGAAGCTTTCTTT.